This T cell receptor beta chain was observed in a study of response to subunit inactivated influenza vaccine. Study-wide findings and caveats: The authors put forward the suggestion that each seasonal influenza vaccination may bring in only a limited number of new T cells.

TCRdb fed the RT-PCR reads into MiXCR, producing one record per CDR3 protein. The repertoire consists of about 610,000 distinct CDR3 sequences, with 11% to 15% occurring once and the leading ten covering over 8.5%. V lost 2 bases, J lost 2 bases, and 19 bases lay in between. The CDR3 sequence is 17 residues long. Germline values: CDR1 LGHDT, CDR2 YNNKEL (reference sequence). This clonotype was seen at least ten times. Its antigen remains unidentified. Sequences were derived from PBMCs from blood, sampled 11 to 12 days after vaccination. The V gene is TRBV3-1, the J gene TRBJ2-7; D gene ambiguous. The sequence was obtained from a man in his fifties who received an inactivated influenza vaccine. The CDR3 DNA reads TGTGCCAGCAGCCAAAGTGGCCCTAGAGTGAGAACCTACGAGCAGTACTTC. This encodes CASSQSGPRVRTYEQYF.